This T cell receptor (beta chain) was profiled in a study of blood T cell repertoires in COVID-19. Study as a whole: Some COVID-19 samples were acute and others convalescent; all came from the United States, Italy and Spain. Nucleic acid was either cDNA or gDNA, and it came from T cells, B-cell-depleted T cells, or PBMCs.

Profiled with immunoSEQ multiplex PCR; TCRdb holds only in-frame clones, not every one. The sample holds 390,000 or so clones; more than 80% are singletons and the top ten take 2.5% to 3.5%. The CDR3 is made up of 15 amino acids. V was trimmed by 0 bases and J by 4 bases, leaving 12 bases between them. Germline V gives CDR1 SGHVS, CDR2 FQNEAQ. The clonotype was recovered from a woman under 40 with COVID-19, enrolled during active disease. The specimen was peripheral blood. This chain uses TRBV7-8 with TRBJ1-1; unclear D gene. CDR3 sequence: CASSLASAGGTEAFF. The DNA for the CDR3 is TGTGCCAGCAGCTTAGCCTCTGCAGGAGGCACTGAAGCTTTCTTT.